Listed below are T cell receptor beta chains from one sample, sequenced in a study of technical replicates of blood from a handful of donors. TCRdb keeps only in-frame clones here, not all; method: immunoSEQ multiplex PCR. The data hold 87,000 or so clones, with about 90% observed a single time. Sequencing used T cells isolated from PBMCs. The receptors were gathered from a human donor in good health. The CDR3 runs from the conserved cysteine through the conserved F or W. The size field is filled for only some rows; it gives once, few, many or a size class.

TRBV15	NA	TRBJ1-2	17	CATSRALPGNTRGGYTF
TRBV11-2	NA	TRBJ1-1	14	CASSLVPRNTEAFF
TRBV5-4	NA	TRBJ2-7	17	CASSLSSGGGGMYEQYF
TRBV5-4	NA	TRBJ2-3	16	CASSLSSRGGTDTQYF
TRBV12-5	NA	TRBJ2-3	15	CASGLGGPARDTQYF
TRBV4-1	NA	TRBJ2-3	20	CASSQGLRLRDRGSPDTQYF
TRBV9	NA	TRBJ2-5	16	CASSVKDRDYFWTQYF
TRBV6-5	NA	TRBJ2-7	14	CASSFDRGLGEQYF
TRBV6-6	once	TRBJ2-7	14	CASSPGQGIDEQYF
TRBV7-9	NA	TRBJ2-3	15	CASSRLAGHTDTQYF
TRBV11-1	NA	TRBJ1-4	14	CASSLTQGNEKLFF
TRBV15	once	TRBJ1-3	15	CATSREGGSGNTIYF
TRBV9	NA	TRBJ2-1	15	CASSVWAAYPNEQFF
TRBV6-4	NA	TRBJ2-1	15	CASSLSGGAGNEQFF
TRBV7-9	NA	TRBJ1-1	18	CASSPGRGTGVAGTEAFF
TRBV6-4	NA	TRBJ2-2	15	CARGLAGGPYGELFF
TRBV7-9	once	TRBJ2-1	17	CASSLRTGTSGSDEQFF
TRBV28	NA	TRBJ1-2	13	CASRKAGGAGYTF
TRBV9	few	TRBJ1-2	16	CASSVAERGVQGGYTF
TRBV27	NA	TRBJ1-2	14	CASSRQGSWGGYTF
TRBV6-1	NA	TRBJ1-5	15	CASSEQQGRDQPQHF
TRBV11-2	NA	TRBJ2-1	17	CASSLGGLEMNDNEQFF